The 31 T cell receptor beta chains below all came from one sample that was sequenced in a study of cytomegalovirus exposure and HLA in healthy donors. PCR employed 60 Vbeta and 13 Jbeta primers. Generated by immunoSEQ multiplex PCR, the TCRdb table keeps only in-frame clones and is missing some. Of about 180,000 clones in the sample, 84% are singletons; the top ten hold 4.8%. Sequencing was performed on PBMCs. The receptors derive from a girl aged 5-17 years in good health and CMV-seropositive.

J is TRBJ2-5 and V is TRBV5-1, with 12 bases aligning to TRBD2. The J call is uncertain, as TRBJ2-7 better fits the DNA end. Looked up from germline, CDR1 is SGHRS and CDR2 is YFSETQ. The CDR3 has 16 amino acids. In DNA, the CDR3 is TGCGCCAGCAGCTTGTCTAGCGGGGGGGCACCCTACGAGCAGTACTTC. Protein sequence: CASSLSSGGAPYEQYF.

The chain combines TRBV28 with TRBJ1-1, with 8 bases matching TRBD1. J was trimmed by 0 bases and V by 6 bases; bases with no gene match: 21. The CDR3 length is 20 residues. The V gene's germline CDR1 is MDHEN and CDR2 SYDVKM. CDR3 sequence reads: CASSPTQTRTGWNMNTEAFF. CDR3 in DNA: TGTGCCAGCAGCCCTACCCAAACCCGGACAGGGTGGAACATGAACACTGAAGCTTTCTTT.

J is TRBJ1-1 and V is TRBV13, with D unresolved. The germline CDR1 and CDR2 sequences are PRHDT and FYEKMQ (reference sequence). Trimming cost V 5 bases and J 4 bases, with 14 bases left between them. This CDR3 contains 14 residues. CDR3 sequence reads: CASSASQAGTEAFF. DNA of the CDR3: TGTGCCAGCAGCGCCTCCCAGGCAGGCACTGAAGCTTTCTTT.

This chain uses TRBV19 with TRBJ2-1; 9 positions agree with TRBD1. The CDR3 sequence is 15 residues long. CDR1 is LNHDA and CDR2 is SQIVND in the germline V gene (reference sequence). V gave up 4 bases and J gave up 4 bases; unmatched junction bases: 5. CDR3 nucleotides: TGTGCCAGTAGTACCCGGGACAGGGATTACAATGAGCAGTTCTTC. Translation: CASSTRDRDYNEQFF.

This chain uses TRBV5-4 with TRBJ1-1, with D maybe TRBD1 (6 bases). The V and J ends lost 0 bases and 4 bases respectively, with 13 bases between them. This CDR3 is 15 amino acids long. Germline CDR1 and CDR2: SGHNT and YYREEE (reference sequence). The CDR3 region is CASSLGYREGTEAFF. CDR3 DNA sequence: TGTGCCAGCAGCTTGGGGTACAGGGAGGGCACTGAAGCTTTCTTT.

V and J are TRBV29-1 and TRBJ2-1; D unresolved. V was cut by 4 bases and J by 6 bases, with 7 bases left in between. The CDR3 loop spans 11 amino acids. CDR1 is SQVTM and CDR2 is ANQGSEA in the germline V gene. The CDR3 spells CSVAVSNEQFF. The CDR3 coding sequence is TGCAGCGTTGCTGTTTCCAATGAGCAGTTCTTC.

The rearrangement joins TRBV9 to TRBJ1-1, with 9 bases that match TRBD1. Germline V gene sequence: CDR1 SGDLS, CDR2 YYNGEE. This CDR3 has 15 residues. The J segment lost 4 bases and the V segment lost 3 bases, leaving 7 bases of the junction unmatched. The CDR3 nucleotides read TGTGCCAGCAGCGCCCCGGGACAGGGCGTCACTGAAGCTTTCTTT. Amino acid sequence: CASSAPGQGVTEAFF.

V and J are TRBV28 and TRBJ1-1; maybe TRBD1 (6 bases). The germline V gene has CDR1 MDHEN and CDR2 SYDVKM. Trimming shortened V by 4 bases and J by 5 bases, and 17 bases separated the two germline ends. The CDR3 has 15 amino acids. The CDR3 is CASSWGGALKTEAFF. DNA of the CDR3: TGTGCCAGCAGTTGGGGGGGCGCCTTAAAGACTGAAGCTTTCTTT. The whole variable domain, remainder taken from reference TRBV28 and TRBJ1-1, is DVKVTQSSRYLVKRTGEKVFLECVQDMDHENMFWYRQDPGLGLRLIYFSYDVKMKEKGDIPEGYSVSREKKERFSLILESASTNQTSMYLCASSWGGALKTEAFFGQGTRLTVV.

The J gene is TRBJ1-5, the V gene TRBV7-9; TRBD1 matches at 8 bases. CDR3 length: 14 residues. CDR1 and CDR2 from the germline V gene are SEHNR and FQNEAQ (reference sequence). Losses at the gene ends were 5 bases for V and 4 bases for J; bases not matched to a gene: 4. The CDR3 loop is CASSADRDNQPQHF. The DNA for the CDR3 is TGTGCCAGCAGCGCGGACAGGGATAATCAGCCCCAGCATTTT.

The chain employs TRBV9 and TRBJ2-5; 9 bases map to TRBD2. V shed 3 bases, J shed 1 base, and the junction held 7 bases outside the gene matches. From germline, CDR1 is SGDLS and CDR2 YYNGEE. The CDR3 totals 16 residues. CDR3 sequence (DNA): TGTGCCAGCAGCGGTTTAGCGGGGGCAATCCAAGAGACCCAGTACTTC. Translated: CASSGLAGAIQETQYF.

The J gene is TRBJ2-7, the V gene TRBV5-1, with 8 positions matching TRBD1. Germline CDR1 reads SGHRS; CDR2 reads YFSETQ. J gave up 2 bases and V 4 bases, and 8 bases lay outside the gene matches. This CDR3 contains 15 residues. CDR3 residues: CASSPRQGTTYEQYF. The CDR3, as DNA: TGCGCCAGCAGCCCCCGACAGGGGACCACCTACGAGCAGTACTTC.

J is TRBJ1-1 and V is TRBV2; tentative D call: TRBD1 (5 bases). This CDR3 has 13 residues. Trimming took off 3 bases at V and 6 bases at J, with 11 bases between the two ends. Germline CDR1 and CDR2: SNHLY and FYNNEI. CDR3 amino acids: CASSEGWGAEAFF. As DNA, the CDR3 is TGTGCCAGCAGTGAGGGGTGGGGGGCTGAAGCTTTCTTT. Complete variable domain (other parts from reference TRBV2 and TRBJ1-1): EPEVTQTPSHQVTQMGQEVILRCVPISNHLYFYWYRQILGQKVEFLVSFYNNEISEKSEIFDDQFSVERPDGSNFTLKIRSTKLEDSAMYFCASSEGWGAEAFFGQGTRLTVV.

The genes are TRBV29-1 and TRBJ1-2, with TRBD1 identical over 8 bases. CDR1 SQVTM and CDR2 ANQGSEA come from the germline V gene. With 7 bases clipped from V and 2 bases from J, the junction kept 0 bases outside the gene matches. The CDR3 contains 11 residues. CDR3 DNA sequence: TGCAGCGGACAGGGGAACTATGGCTACACCTTC. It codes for CSGQGNYGYTF.

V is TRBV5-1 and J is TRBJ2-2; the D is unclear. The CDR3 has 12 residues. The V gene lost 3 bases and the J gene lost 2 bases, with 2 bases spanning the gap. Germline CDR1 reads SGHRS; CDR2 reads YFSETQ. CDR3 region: CASSSNTGELFF. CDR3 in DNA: TGCGCCAGCAGCTCTAACACCGGGGAGCTGTTTTTT. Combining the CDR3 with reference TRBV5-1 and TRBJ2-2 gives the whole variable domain KAGVTQTPRYLIKTRGQQVTLSCSPISGHRSVSWYQQTPGQGLQFLFEYFSETQRNKGNFPGRFSGRQFSNSRSEMNVSTLELGDSALYLCASSSNTGELFFGEGSRLTVL.

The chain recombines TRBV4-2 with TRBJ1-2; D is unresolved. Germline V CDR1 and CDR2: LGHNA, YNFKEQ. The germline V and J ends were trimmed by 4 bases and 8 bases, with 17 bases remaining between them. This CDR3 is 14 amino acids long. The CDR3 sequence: CASSPYEAGTGYTF. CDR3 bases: TGTGCCAGCAGCCCCTACGAAGCGGGTACCGGCTACACCTTC.

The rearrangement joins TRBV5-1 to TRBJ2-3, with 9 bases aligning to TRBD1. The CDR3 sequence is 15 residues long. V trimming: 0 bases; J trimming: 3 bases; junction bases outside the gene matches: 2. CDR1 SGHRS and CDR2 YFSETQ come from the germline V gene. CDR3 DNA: TGCGCCAGCAGCTTGGGGACAGGGGAAACAGATACGCAGTATTTT. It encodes CASSLGTGETDTQYF.

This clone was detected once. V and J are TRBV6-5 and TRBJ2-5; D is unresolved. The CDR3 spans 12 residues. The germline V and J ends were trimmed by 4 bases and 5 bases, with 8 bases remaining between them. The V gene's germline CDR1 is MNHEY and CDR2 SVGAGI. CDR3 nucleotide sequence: TGTGCCAGCAGTTTTTTCGGGGAGACCCAGTACTTC. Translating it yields CASSFFGETQYF.

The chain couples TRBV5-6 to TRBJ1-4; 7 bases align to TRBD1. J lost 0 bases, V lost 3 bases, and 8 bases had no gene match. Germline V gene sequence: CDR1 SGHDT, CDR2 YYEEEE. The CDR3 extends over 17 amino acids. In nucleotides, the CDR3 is TGTGCCAGCAGCTCGCCAACACAGGGGACAACTAATGAAAAACTGTTTTTT. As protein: CASSSPTQGTTNEKLFF.

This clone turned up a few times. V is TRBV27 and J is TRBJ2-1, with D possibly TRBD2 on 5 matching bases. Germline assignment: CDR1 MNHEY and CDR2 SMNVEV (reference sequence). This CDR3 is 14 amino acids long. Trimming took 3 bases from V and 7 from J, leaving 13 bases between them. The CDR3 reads CASSLADWRNEQFF. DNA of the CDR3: TGTGCCAGCAGTTTGGCGGACTGGCGGAATGAGCAGTTCTTC.

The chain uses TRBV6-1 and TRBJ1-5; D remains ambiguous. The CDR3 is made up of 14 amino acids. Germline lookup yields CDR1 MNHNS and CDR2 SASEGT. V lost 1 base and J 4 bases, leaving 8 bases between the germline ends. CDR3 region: CASSEGSGNQPQHF. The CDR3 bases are TGTGCCAGCAGTGAAGGCAGTGGTAATCAGCCCCAGCATTTT.

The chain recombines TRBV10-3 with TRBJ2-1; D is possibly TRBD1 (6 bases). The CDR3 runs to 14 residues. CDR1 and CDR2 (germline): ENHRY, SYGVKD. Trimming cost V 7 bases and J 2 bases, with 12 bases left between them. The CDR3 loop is CAITRDTAYNEQFF. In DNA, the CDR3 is TGTGCCATCACGAGGGACACTGCCTACAATGAGCAGTTCTTC.

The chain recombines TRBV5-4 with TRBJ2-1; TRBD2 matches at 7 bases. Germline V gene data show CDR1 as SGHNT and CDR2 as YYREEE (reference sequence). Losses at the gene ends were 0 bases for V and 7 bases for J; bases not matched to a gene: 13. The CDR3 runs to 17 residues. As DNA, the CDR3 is TGTGCCAGCAGCTTGGGGGGAGGGGCTAGCAGTATGAATGAGCAGTTCTTC. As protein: CASSLGGGASSMNEQFF. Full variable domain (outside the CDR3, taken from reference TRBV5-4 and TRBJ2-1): ETGVTQSPTHLIKTRGQQVTLRCSSQSGHNTVSWYQQALGQGPQFIFQYYREEENGRGNFPPRFSGLQFPNYSSELNVNALELDDSALYLCASSLGGGASSMNEQFFGPGTRLTVL.

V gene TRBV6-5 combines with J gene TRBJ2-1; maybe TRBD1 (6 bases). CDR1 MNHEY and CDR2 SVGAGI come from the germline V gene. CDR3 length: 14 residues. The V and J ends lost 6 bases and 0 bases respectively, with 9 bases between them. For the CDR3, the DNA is TGTGCCAGCAGCATGACAGGCTCCTACAATGAGCAGTTCTTC. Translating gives CASSMTGSYNEQFF.

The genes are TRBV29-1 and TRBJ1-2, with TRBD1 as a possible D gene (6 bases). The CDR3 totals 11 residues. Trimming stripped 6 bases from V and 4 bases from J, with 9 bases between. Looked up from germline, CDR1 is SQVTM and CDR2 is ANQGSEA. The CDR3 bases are TGCAGCGTACGACAGGTCTATGGCTACACCTTC. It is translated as CSVRQVYGYTF.

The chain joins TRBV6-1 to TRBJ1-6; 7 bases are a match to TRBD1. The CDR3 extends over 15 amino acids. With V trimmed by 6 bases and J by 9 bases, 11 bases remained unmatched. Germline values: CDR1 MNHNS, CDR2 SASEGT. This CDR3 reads CASSLGQALRSPLHF. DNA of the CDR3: TGTGCCAGCAGCCTCGGACAGGCCTTGCGTTCACCCCTCCACTTT.

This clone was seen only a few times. DNA for the CDR3: TGTGCCTGGACCGGACCGGGACTAGCGGGGGGGATCTACGAGCAGTACTTC. Translating it yields CAWTGPGLAGGIYEQYF. The chain uses TRBV30 and TRBJ2-7; 16 bases match TRBD2. Losses at the gene ends were 4 bases for V and 3 bases for J; bases not matched to a gene: 9. Germline V gene sequence: CDR1 GTSNPN, CDR2 SVGIG (reference sequence). CDR3 length equals 17 residues.

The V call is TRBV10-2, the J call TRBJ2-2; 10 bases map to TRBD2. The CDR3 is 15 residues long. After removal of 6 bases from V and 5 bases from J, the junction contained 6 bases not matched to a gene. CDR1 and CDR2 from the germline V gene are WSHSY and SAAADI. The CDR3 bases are TGCGCCAGCAGACCTAGCGGGGGTGGAACCGGGGAGCTGTTTTTT. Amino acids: CASRPSGGGTGELFF.

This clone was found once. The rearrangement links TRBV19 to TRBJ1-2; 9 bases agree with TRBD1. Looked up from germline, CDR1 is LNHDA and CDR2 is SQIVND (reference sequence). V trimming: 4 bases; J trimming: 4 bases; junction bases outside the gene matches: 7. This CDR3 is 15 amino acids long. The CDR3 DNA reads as TGTGCCAGTAGTAGAGGGGACAGGGAGACCTATGGCTACACCTTC. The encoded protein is CASSRGDRETYGYTF.

The chain's CDR3 is CASTPRGVNTGELFF. Here the CDR3 DNA reads TGCGCCAGCACCCCCCGAGGTGTGAACACCGGGGAGCTGTTTTTT. The V gene is TRBV5-1, the J gene TRBJ2-2; D ambiguous. CDR3 size: 15 residues. V gave up 6 bases and J gave up 1 base, with 13 bases separating them. Looked up from germline, CDR1 is SGHRS and CDR2 is YFSETQ.

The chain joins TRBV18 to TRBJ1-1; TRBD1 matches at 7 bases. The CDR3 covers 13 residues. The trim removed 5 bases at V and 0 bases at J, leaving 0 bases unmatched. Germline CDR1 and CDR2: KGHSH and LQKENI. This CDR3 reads CASSDRVNTEAFF. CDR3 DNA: TGTGCCAGCTCAGACAGGGTGAACACTGAAGCTTTCTTT. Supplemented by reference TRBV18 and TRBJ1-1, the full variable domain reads NAGVMQNPRHLVRRRGQEARLRCSPMKGHSHVYWYRQLPEEGLKFMVYLQKENIIDESGMPKERFSAEFPKEGPSILRIQQVVRGDSAAYFCASSDRVNTEAFFGQGTRLTVV.

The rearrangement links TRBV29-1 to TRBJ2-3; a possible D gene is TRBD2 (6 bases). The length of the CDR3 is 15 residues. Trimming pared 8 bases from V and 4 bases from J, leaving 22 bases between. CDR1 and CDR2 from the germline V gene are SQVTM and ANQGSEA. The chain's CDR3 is CSIHGSSTPPDTQYF. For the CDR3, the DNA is TGCAGCATACACGGGAGCTCTACCCCTCCAGATACGCAGTATTTT.